This T cell receptor (beta chain) was sequenced for a study of blood T cell repertoires in COVID-19. Study-wide context: Whether acute or convalescent, the COVID-19 samples came from the United States, Italy and Spain. Sources were T cells, B-cell-depleted T cells, or PBMCs; the material itself was cDNA or gDNA.

Clones were sequenced by immunoSEQ multiplex PCR, and TCRdb holds only the in-frame ones, with some missing. The sample gives about 160,000 clones, roughly 83% of which show up once; roughly 9.1% is in the top ten. Source material: peripheral blood. This TCR was sampled from a woman at least 80 years old with active or convalescent COVID-19.

CDR3 nucleotide sequence: TGCGCCAGTTCCGGGACAGGTTGGACTGAAGCTTTCTTT. It encodes CASSGTGWTEAFF. The V and J genes are TRBV10-2 and TRBJ1-1, with 8 positions matching TRBD1. The CDR3 extends over 13 amino acids. The junction had 8 bases not matched to a gene; V was cut back by 9 bases and J by 5 bases. Germline V gene sequence: CDR1 WSHSY, CDR2 SAAADI.